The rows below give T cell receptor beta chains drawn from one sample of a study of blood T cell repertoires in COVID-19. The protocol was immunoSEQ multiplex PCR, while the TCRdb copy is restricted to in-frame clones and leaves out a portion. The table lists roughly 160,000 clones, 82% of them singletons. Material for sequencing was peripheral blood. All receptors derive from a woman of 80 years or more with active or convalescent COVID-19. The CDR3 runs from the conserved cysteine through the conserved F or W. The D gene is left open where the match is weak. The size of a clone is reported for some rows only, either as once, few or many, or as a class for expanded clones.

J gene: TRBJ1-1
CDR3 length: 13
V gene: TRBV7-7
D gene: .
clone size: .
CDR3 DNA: TGTGCCAGCAGCCAGAACGTCGACACTGAAGCTTTCTTT
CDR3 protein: CASSQNVDTEAFF

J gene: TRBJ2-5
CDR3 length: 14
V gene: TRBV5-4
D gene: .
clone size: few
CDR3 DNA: TGTGCCAGCAGCTTGCGGAGGGACGGTGAGACCCAGTACTTC
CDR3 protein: CASSLRRDGETQYF

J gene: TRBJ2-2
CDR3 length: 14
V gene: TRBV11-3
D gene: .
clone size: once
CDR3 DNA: TGTGCCAGCACCCGGGTAGGGGGTGGCGGGGAGCTGTTTTTT
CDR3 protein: CASTRVGGGGELFF

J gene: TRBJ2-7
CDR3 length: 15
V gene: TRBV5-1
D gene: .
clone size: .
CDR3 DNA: TGCGCCAGCAGCTTGGCAGGGGAATGGTCCTACGAGCAGTACTTC
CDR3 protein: CASSLAGEWSYEQYF

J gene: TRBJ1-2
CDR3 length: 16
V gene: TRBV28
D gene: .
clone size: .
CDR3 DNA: TGTGCCAGCAGTTTCTCCACCGCGGGGTATAACTATGGCTACACCTTC
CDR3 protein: CASSFSTAGYNYGYTF

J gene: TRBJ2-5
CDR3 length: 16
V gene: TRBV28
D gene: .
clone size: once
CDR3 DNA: TGTGCCAGCAGTCCCTCAGCAGGGGCGTACGGGGAGACCCAGTACTTC
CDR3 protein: CASSPSAGAYGETQYF

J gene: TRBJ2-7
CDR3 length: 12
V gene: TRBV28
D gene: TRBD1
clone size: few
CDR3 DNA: TGTGCCAGCAATGGACAGGGCCACGAGCAGTACTTC
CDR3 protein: CASNGQGHEQYF

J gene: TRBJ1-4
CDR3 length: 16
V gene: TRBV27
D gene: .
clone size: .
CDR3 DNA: TGTGCCAGCAGTTTAAGCGGCGGCGGGGGTGGCGAAAAACTGTTTTTT
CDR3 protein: CASSLSGGGGGEKLFF

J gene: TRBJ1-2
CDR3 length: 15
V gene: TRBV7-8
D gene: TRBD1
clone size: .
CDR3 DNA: TGTGCCAGCAGCCCCCGGACAGGGGGTAGCTATGGCTACACCTTC
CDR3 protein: CASSPRTGGSYGYTF

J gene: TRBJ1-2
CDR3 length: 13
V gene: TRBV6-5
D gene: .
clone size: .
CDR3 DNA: TGTGCCAGCACCCAGTCCAGGGACTATGGCTACACCTTC
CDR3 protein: CASTQSRDYGYTF

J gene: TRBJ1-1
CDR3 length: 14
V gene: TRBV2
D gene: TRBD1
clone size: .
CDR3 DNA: TGTGCCAGCAGTGTGGGACAGGGACACACTGAAGCTTTCTTT
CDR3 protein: CASSVGQGHTEAFF

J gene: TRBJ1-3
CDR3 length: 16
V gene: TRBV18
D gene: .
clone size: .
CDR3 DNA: TGTGCCAGCTCATTCGGGACATCAATCTCTGGAAACACCATATATTTT
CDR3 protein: CASSFGTSISGNTIYF

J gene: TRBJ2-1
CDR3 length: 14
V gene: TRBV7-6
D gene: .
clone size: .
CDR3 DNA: TGTGCCAGCAGCCTTAGTGGGAGCCACAATGAGCAGTTCTTC
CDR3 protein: CASSLSGSHNEQFF

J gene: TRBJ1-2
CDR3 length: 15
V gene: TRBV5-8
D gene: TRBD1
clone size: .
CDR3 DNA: TGTGCCAGCAGCCAAGGGACAGGGGAGGCCTATGGCTACACCTTC
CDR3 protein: CASSQGTGEAYGYTF

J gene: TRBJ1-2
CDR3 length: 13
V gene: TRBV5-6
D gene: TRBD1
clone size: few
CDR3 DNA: TGTGCCAGCAGCCCGTGGACAGGTTACGGCTACACCTTC
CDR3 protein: CASSPWTGYGYTF

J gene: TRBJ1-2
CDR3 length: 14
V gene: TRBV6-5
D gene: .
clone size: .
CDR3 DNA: TGTGCCAGCAGGGACACGGCCAGAGTCGAGGGCTACACCTTC
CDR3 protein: CASRDTARVEGYTF

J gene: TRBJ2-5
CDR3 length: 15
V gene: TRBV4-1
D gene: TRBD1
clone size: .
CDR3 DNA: TGCGCCAGCAGCCAGGATGACAGGGTAGGCGAGACCCAGTACTTC
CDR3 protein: CASSQDDRVGETQYF

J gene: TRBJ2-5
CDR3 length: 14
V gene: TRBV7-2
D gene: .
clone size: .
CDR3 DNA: TGTGCCAGCAGCCCCCAGAGCGGACAAGAGACCCAGTACTTC
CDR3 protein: CASSPQSGQETQYF

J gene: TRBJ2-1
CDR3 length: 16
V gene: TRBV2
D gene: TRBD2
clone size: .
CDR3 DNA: TGTGCCAGCAGGCGGACTAGCGGGAGCTCCTACAATGAGCAGTTCTTC
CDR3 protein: CASRRTSGSSYNEQFF

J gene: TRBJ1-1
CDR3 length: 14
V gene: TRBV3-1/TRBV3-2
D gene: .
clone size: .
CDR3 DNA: TGTGCCAGCAGCCAAGCAGGGGAGAACACTGAAGCTTTCTTT
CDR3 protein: CASSQAGENTEAFF

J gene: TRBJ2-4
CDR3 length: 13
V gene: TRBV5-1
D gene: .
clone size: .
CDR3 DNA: TGCGCCAGCAGCGGGACTGAAAACGGCATTCAGTACTTC
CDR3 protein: CASSGTENGIQYF

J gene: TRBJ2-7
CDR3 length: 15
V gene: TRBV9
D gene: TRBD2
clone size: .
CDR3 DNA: TGTGCCAGCAGCCCCCGAGCGGGAGGGCCTGGGGAGCAGTACTTC
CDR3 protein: CASSPRAGGPGEQYF

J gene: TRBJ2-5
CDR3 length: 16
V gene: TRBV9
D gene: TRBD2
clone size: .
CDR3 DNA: TGTGCCAGCAGCGTCACGACTAGCGGGAGGGCTGAGACCCAGTACTTC
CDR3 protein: CASSVTTSGRAETQYF

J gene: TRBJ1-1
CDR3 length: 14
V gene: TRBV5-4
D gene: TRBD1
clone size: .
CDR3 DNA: TGTGCCAGCAGCTTTTGGGGACAGGGGGCTGAAGCTTTCTTT
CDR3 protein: CASSFWGQGAEAFF

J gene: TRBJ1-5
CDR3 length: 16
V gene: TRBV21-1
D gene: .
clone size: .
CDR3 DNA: TGTGCCAGCAGCAAAGGCGAAGGAGCCTGCAATCAGCCCCAGCATTTT
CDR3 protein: CASSKGEGACNQPQHF

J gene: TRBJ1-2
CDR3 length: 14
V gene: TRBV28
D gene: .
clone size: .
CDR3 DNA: TGTGCCAGCAGTTTATACAGACAAGCCTATGGCTACACCTTC
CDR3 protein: CASSLYRQAYGYTF